The 19 T cell receptor beta chains given below trace back to one sample, sequenced in a study of CD8+CD57+ T cells in acquired aplastic anemia. Their specific antigens are unknown. Notes on the study in general: Reduced diversity was recorded for CD8+CD57+ cells relative to total CD4+ and CD8+ pools in patients.

Patients who underwent sequencing had shown CD8+CD57+ cell expansion by flow cytometry. TCR beta VDJ and CDR3 profiles were obtained from a genomic DNA template. TCRdb re-called the reads through MiXCR, storing one row per CDR3 protein. The sample carries about 20,000 distinct CDR3 sequences, 30% to 40% recorded once. Sequencing was performed on CD8+CD57+ T cells sorted from PBMCs. The subset here: bead-enriched CD8+CD57+ effector memory T cells from SAA patients. These receptors were obtained from a human donor with aplastic anemia.

With regard to this clonotype: In this CDR3 the conserved last residue, phenylalanine or tryptophan, is missing, so a read error is likely. The chain has TRBV24-1 and TRBJ2-7; D remains ambiguous. The V end was cut by 1 base, the J end by 0 bases, with 9 bases between. This CDR3 spans 15 amino acids. The germline V gene has CDR1 KGHDR and CDR2 SFDVKD. The CDR3 nucleotides are TGTGCCACCAGTGATTTTAAGGACGGCTCCTACGAGCAGTACCTC. Its translation is CATSDFKDGSYEQYL.

There are a few counts of this clonotype. The chain links TRBV7-8 to TRBJ2-1; 7 positions agree with TRBD2. The CDR3 has 12 residues. Germline V CDR1 and CDR2: SGHVS, FQNEAQ. With 5 bases clipped from V and 10 bases from J, the junction kept 5 bases outside the gene matches. CDR3 protein: CASSTASGEQFF. The CDR3 nucleotides read TGTGCCAGCAGCACTGCTAGCGGCGAGCAGTTCTTC.

The chain joins TRBV19 to TRBJ1-5; possible D gene TRBD1, 5 bases. V lost 6 bases and J lost 1, with 13 bases in between. CDR3 length: 15 amino acids. The germline gives CDR1 LNHDA, CDR2 SQIVND (reference sequence). The CDR3 region is CASSPDRDSNQPQHF. As DNA, the CDR3 is TGTGCCAGTAGCCCCGACCGGGACAGCAATCAGCCCCAGCATTTT.

In this sample, this clonotype turned up once. This chain joins TRBV6-4 and TRBJ2-3; 7 nucleotides match TRBD2. This CDR3 has 14 amino acids. The V gene's germline CDR1 is MRHNA and CDR2 SNTAGT. V was clipped by 2 bases and J by 2 bases; unmatched bases: 1. The DNA for the CDR3 is TGTGCCAGCAGTGACGGGGGGGACACAGATACGCAGTATTTT. This codes for CASSDGGDTDTQYF.

CDR3 nucleotides: TGCAGCGTTGAAGATCAGGCGACTAGCGGTAGCACAGATACGCAGTATTTT. This translates into CSVEDQATSGSTDTQYF. The gene calls are TRBV29-1 and TRBJ2-3; 9 bases map to TRBD2. Germline CDR1 reads SQVTM; CDR2 reads ANQGSEA. Trimming took 0 bases from V and 0 from J; bases not matched to a gene: 7. The CDR3 length is 17 residues.

This clonotype has only a few counts. V and J are TRBV29-1 and TRBJ2-5; D unclear. V was shortened by 2 bases and J by 4 bases, with 11 bases between the two germline ends. The CDR3 extends over 13 amino acids. Germline values: CDR1 SQVTM, CDR2 ANQGSEA. CDR3 coding DNA: TGCAGCGTTGAAACAATTGCCGGAGAGACCCAGTACTTC. Its translation is CSVETIAGETQYF.

This rearrangement joins TRBV7-9 to TRBJ2-7; 13 bases are a match to TRBD2. Germline V gene sequence: CDR1 SEHNR, CDR2 FQNEAQ (reference sequence). V trimming: 4 bases; J trimming: 3 bases; junction bases outside the gene matches: 6. This CDR3 is 16 amino acids long. CDR3 protein: CASSSGLAGANYEQYF. The DNA of the CDR3 is TGTGCCAGCAGCTCCGGACTAGCGGGGGCCAACTACGAGCAGTACTTC.

Only a few counts were recorded for this clonotype. The chain employs TRBV20-1 and TRBJ2-5; 8 bases are shared with TRBD1. The junction had 12 bases not matched to a gene; V was cut back by 1 base and J by 5 bases. This CDR3 comprises 16 residues. CDR1 DFQATT and CDR2 SNEGSKA come from the germline V gene (reference sequence). CDR3 region: CSARVGPAGGGETQYF. Written as DNA, the CDR3 is TGCAGTGCTAGAGTGGGGCCGGCAGGGGGCGGCGAGACCCAGTACTTC.

The chain links TRBV15 to TRBJ2-7; D possibly uses TRBD1 or TRBD2 (5 bases each). The germline gives CDR1 LNHNV, CDR2 YYDKDF (reference sequence). The CDR3 has 13 residues. Trimming cost V 5 bases and J 3 bases, with 11 bases left between them. The CDR3 DNA sequence: TGTGCCACCAGCCGGGACGGACGCTACGAGCAGTACGTC. Protein sequence: CATSRDGRYEQYV.

The chain has TRBV20-1 and TRBJ2-5; tentative D call: TRBD2 (7 bases). The CDR3 is 12 amino acids. Germline V gives CDR1 DFQATT, CDR2 SNEGSKA (reference sequence). The V end was cut by 6 bases, the J end by 7 bases, with 15 bases between. The CDR3 sequence is CSAPRGRATQYF. The DNA of the CDR3 is TGCAGTGCCCCGAGGGGGAGGGCGACCCAGTACTTC.

V and J are TRBV12-3 or TRBV12-4 and TRBJ2-6; TRBD1 aligns across 8 bases. The CDR3 runs to 15 residues. V gave up 5 bases and J gave up 10 bases; unmatched junction bases: 10. DNA for the CDR3: TGTGCCAGCAGTCTTAGGACAGGGTATCTTAACGTCCTGACTTTC. Its translation is CASSLRTGYLNVLTF.

This clonotype was counted between two and nine times. The rearrangement joins TRBV2 to TRBJ2-3, with 8 bases that match TRBD2. V gave up 4 bases and J gave up 5 bases; unmatched junction bases: 2. This CDR3 spans 13 amino acids. Germline V gene lookup returns CDR1 SNHLY and CDR2 FYNNEI. Written as DNA, the CDR3 is TGTGCCAGCAGTGCCGGGAGGGGAGATACGCAGTATTTT. It codes for CASSAGRGDTQYF.

The gene calls are TRBV2 and TRBJ2-7; 9 positions agree with TRBD1. Trimming removed 7 bases from V and 6 bases from J; junction bases left unmatched: 4. This CDR3 comprises 12 residues. CDR1 SNHLY and CDR2 FYNNEI come from the germline V gene. CDR3 loop: CASNTGGGEQYF. As DNA, the CDR3 is TGTGCCAGCAATACAGGGGGCGGCGAGCAGTACTTC.

This clonotype occurred many times. V gene TRBV27 combines with J gene TRBJ1-6; D may be TRBD1 (6 bases). The germline CDR1 and CDR2 sequences are MNHEY and SMNVEV (reference sequence). V lost 2 bases, J lost 5 bases, and 16 bases lay in between. This CDR3 has 17 residues. The chain's CDR3 is CASSLLSGEANNSPLHF. The CDR3 nucleotides read TGTGCCAGCAGTTTACTTTCAGGGGAGGCTAATAATTCACCCCTCCACTTT.

The table lists this clonotype with a few counts. The chain combines TRBV7-8 with TRBJ2-1; maybe TRBD2 (6 bases). The length of the CDR3 is 17 residues. V was cut by 2 bases and J by 3 bases, with 17 bases left in between. In germline, CDR1 is SGHVS, CDR2 FQNEAQ. This CDR3 is CASSLRRDRGSYNEQFF. CDR3 DNA sequence: TGTGCCAGCAGCTTAAGGCGGGATAGGGGCAGCTACAATGAGCAGTTCTTC.

DNA of the CDR3: TGCGCCAGCAGCGTACAGGGTGGCGATGGCTACACCTTC. This gives the protein CASSVQGGDGYTF. The chain carries TRBV5-1 and TRBJ1-2; the D gene is possibly TRBD1 (6 bases). Deletions cut 4 bases from V and 6 bases from J, with 13 bases between. CDR1 SGHRS and CDR2 YFSETQ come from the germline V gene. The CDR3 is made up of 13 amino acids.

The chain couples TRBV7-2 to TRBJ1-2; D is unresolved. The V end lost 4 bases, the J end lost 3 bases, and 18 bases lay between the germline ends. The CDR3 is 16 amino acids. CDR1 and CDR2 (germline): SGHTA, FQGNSA. CDR3 bases: TGTGCCAGCAGCTGGGGTCTCGACACTGAAGACTATGGCTACACCTTC. This encodes CASSWGLDTEDYGYTF.

The chain uses TRBV20-1 and TRBJ1-1; D unclear. Trimming took off 4 bases at V and 4 bases at J, with 10 bases between the two ends. CDR3 length: 12 residues. Germline V lookup: CDR1 DFQATT, CDR2 SNEGSKA (reference sequence). The CDR3, as DNA: TGCAGTGCTAAGCAGTCGGGCACTGAAGCTTTCTTT. Translating gives CSAKQSGTEAFF.

This clonotype was observed a few times. The chain links TRBV15 to TRBJ1-5; D might be TRBD1 (5 bases). In germline, CDR1 is LNHNV, CDR2 YYDKDF (reference sequence). The ends were cut back, 1 base at V and 6 bases at J, with 13 bases in the middle. There are 15 residues in the CDR3. DNA of the CDR3: TGTGCCACCAGCAGAGGTCAGGGTTCGGCTCAGCCCCAGCATTTT. Translating gives CATSRGQGSAQPQHF.